Here is one TCR beta chain with its context. Its target is unknown. Via MiXCR, TCRdb re-called the 5' RACE reads, giving one row per CDR3 protein. The data contain some 560,000 distinct CDR3 sequences, under 25% of them singletons. Per the germline V gene, CDR1 is MNHEY and CDR2 is SVGEGT. This CDR3 spans 16 amino acids. The trim removed 5 bases at V and 6 bases at J, leaving 8 bases unmatched. The sample comes from a study of T cells after yellow fever vaccination. Background on the study: Each low-cell-number fraction was prepared by means of SMART-Seq v4 Ultra Low Input.

The study's findings and limits: Bulk-population clonotypes that are abundant could appear as contaminants in FACS-sorted repertoires. A limited proportion of clonotypes was detected within both the CD4 and CD8 compartments. Subsequent to the booster, the majority of primary-vaccination clones reappeared (around 95% CD4, 80% to 90% CD8).

The V gene is TRBV6-2 or TRBV6-3, the J gene TRBJ2-1, with TRBD2 identical over 12 bases. The sequencing here drew on PBMCs, taken 15 days after the yellow fever booster vaccination. This clonotype originated in a man aged 25 to 45 who received the YFV17D yellow fever vaccine. This chain's CDR3 is CASSTIRGLAGNEQFF. The CDR3 DNA follows: TGTGCCAGCAGTACGATTAGGGGACTAGCGGGCAATGAGCAGTTCTTC.